The sequence of this T cell receptor beta chain was determined in a study of cytomegalovirus exposure and HLA in healthy donors. Study-level results: It was reportedly the case that the classifier diagnosed cytomegalovirus status with high specificity and sensitivity. For most TCR beta V segments, an earlier analysis put the productive rate at about 87% or about 30% of the time.

V lost 6 bases, J lost 6 bases, and 10 bases stayed unmatched. Germline lookup yields CDR1 SNHLY and CDR2 FYNNEI. This CDR3 comprises 14 residues. This clone has just a few counts. Its antigen is as yet unknown. PCR used 60 Vbeta primers and 13 Jbeta primers. Generated by immunoSEQ multiplex PCR, the TCRdb table keeps only in-frame clones and is missing some. Among some 140,000 clones listed, about 9.1% were seen once. The V and J genes are TRBV2 and TRBJ1-2, with 7 nucleotides matching TRBD1. The source material was PBMCs. This receptor was obtained from a woman aged 40 to 49 in good health and CMV-seropositive. CDR3 nucleotides: TGTGCCAGCAGAGGGGACAGATCTCTACATGGCTACACCTTC. Translated, it gives CASRGDRSLHGYTF.